This T cell receptor (beta chain) was documented in a study of T-cell reconstitution after alpha-beta-depleted transplantation in children. TCRbeta library construction was performed incorporating unique molecular identifiers. MiXCR, run by TCRdb on the PCR reads, gives a single entry per CDR3 protein. The data hold roughly 280,000 distinct CDR3 sequences, with 11% observed a single time. The table lists this clonotype with many counts. No antigen is known for it. Study results and caveats: Where alpha-beta T cells came from about two months after transplant was reportedly several hundred expanded graft clones. It was newly produced T cells that mostly accounted for T-cell counts and diversity one year after transplant. Recipient T cells and thymic progenitors that survived gave rise to the high TCRbeta diversity observed at day 60 in some patients.

The V end was cut by 0 bases, the J end by 6 bases, with 10 bases between. Germline loops: CDR1 SGHRS, CDR2 YFSETQ. This CDR3 has 13 residues. Sequencing used peripheral blood, obtained 180 days after TCRalphabeta/CD19-depleted stem cell transplant. The chain is built from TRBV5-1 and TRBJ2-7, with D possibly being TRBD1 or TRBD2 (5 bases each). This clonotype originated in a male patient aged 2 to 10 who had a stem cell transplant for chronic granulomatous disease, so the T cells may come from the graft donor. DNA for the CDR3: TGCGCCAGCAGCTTGGCCAGGGACGGCGAGCAGTACTTC. This translates into CASSLARDGEQYF.